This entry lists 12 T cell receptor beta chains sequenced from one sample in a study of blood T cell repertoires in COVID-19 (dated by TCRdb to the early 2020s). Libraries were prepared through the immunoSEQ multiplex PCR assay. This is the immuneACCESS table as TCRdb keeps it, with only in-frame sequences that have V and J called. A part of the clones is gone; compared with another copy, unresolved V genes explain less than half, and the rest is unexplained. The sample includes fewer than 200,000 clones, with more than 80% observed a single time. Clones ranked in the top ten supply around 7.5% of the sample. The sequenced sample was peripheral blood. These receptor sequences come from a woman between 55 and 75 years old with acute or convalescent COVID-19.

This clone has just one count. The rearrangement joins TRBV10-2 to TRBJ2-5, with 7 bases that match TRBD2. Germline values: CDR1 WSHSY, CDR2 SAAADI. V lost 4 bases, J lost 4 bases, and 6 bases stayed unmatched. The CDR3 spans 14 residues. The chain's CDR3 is CASSGVGGGETQYF. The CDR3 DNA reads TGCGCCAGCAGTGGCGTTGGCGGGGGAGAGACCCAGTACTTC.

CDR3 residues: CASRGTGRTDTQYF. CDR3 nucleotide sequence: TGTGCCAGCCGCGGGACAGGGCGCACAGATACGCAGTATTTT. J is TRBJ2-3 and V is TRBV6-6; 9 positions agree with TRBD1. The CDR3 length is 14 residues. The ends lost 8 bases at V and 1 base at J; junction bases unmatched: 4. Germline V gives CDR1 MNHNY, CDR2 SVGAGI (reference sequence).

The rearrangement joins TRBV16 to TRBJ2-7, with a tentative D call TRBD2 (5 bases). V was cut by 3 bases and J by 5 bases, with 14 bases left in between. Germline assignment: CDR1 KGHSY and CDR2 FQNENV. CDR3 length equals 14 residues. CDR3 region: CASSQDWDSHEQYF. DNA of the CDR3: TGTGCCAGCAGCCAGGACTGGGATTCCCACGAGCAGTACTTC.

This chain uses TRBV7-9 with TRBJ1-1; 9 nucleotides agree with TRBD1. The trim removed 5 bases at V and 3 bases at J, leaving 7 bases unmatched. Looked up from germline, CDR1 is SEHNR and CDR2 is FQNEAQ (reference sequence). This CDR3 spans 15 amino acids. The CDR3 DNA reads TGTGCCAGCAGCCACAGGGACAGGGAGGACACTGAAGCTTTCTTT. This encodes CASSHRDREDTEAFF.

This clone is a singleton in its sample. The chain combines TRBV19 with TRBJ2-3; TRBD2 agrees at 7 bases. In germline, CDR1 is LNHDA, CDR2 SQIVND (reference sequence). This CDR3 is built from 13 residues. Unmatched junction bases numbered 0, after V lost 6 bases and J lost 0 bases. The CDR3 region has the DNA TGTGCCAGTAGAGCGGGGAGCACAGATACGCAGTATTTT. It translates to CASRAGSTDTQYF. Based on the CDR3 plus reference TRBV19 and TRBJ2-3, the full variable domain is DGGITQSPKYLFRKEGQNVTLSCEQNLNHDAMYWYRQDPGQGLRLIYYSQIVNDFQKGDIAEGYSVSREKKESFPLTVTSAQKNPTAFYLCASRAGSTDTQYFGPGTRLTVL.

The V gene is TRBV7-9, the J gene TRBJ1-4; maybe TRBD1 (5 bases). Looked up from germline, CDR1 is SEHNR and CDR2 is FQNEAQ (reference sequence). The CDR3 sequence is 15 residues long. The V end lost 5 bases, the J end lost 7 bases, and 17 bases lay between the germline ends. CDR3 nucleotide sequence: TGTGCCAGCAGCCTTATATCAGGGTCGGGTGAAAAACTGTTTTTT. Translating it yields CASSLISGSGEKLFF. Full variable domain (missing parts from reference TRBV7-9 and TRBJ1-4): DTGVSQNPRHKITKRGQNVTFRCDPISEHNRLYWYRQTLGQGPEFLTYFQNEAQLEKSRLLSDRFSAERPKGSFSTLEIQRTEQGDSAMYLCASSLISGSGEKLFFGSGTQLSVL.

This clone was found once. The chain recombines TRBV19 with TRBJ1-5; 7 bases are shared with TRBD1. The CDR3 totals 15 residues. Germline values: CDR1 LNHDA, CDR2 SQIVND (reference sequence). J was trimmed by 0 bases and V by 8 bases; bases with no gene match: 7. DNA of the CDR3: TGTGCCAGTTGTACTACAGGGGATAGCAATCAGCCCCAGCATTTT. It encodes CASCTTGDSNQPQHF.

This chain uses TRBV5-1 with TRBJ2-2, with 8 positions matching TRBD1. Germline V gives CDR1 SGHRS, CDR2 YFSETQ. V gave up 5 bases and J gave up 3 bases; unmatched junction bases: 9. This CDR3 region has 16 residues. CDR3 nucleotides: TGCGCCAGCAGATGGGCTCAGGGGGCCTACACCGGGGAGCTGTTTTTT. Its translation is CASRWAQGAYTGELFF.

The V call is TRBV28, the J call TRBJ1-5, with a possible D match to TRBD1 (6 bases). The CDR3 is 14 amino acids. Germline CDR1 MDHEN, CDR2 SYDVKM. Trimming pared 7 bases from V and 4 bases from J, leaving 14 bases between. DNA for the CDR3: TGTGCCAGCAAACCCTTGGACAGTAATCAGCCCCAGCATTTT. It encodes CASKPLDSNQPQHF.

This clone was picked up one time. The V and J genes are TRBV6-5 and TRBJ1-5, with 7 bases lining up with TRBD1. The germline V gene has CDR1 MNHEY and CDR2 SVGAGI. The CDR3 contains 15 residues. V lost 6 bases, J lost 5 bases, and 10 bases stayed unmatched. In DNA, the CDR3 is TGTGCCAGCAGAGGCGGACAGGATGGGGATCAGCCCCAGCATTTT. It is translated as CASRGGQDGDQPQHF.

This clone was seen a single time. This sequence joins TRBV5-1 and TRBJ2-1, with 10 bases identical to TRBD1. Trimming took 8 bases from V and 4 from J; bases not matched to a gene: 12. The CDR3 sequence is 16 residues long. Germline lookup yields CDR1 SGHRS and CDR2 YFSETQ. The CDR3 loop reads CARRLGGQGKYNEQFF. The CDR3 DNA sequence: TGCGCCAGGCGGTTGGGGGGACAGGGGAAATACAATGAGCAGTTCTTC.

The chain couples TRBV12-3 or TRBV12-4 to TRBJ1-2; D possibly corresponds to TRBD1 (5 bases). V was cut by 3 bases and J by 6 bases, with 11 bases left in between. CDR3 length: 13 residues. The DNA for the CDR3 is TGTGCCAGCAGTTTCCCAGGGCACAATGGCTACACCTTC. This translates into CASSFPGHNGYTF.